This TCR beta chain was retrieved from a study of CD8 T cells in Susac syndrome. Sequencing of TCR beta was performed on blood CD8+ T cells and on blood CD4+ T cells. The CDR3 totals 14 residues. V was pared by 8 bases and J by 0 bases, with 11 bases between. Per the germline V gene, CDR1 is MDHEN and CDR2 is SYDVKM. Reverse transcription used about 0.45 to 1 ug RNA and random hexamers. TCRdb passed the immunoSEQ multiplex PCR reads through MiXCR, listing each CDR3 protein once. The sample contains about 70,000 distinct CDR3 sequences, over 90% of which appear only once. The chain recombines TRBV28 with TRBJ1-3, with a possible D match to TRBD1 (6 bases). The sequencing sample was made of CD8+ T cells from PBMCs. This TCR was recovered from a human donor in good health. The CDR3 sequence: CASGGTHSGNTIYF. Written as DNA, the CDR3 is TGTGCCAGCGGCGGGACACACTCTGGAAACACCATATATTTT.